The rows below give T cell receptor beta chains drawn from one sample of a study of monozygotic twins with inflammatory bowel disease. No DNA is given; TCRdb re-called the 5' RACE reads and lists each CDR3 protein once. Across about 160,000 distinct CDR3 sequences, the top ten clones capture around 7.2% of the sample. The sequencing sample was made of blood. The receptor source for this set is a human donor with ulcerative colitis or Crohn's disease, or a healthy co-twin of an affected twin (not recorded which). Both conserved end residues are part of each CDR3. Fields, in order: J gene, V gene, CDR3 protein.

j_call: TRBJ1-2
v_call: TRBV11-2
cdr3_aa: CASSLAPRDTANYGYTF

j_call: TRBJ2-5
v_call: TRBV9
cdr3_aa: CASSVAGGEETQYF

j_call: TRBJ2-7
v_call: TRBV27
cdr3_aa: CASSSPGQVAYEQYF

j_call: TRBJ1-4
v_call: TRBV6-5
cdr3_aa: CASSSRPPDPGWGEKLFF

j_call: TRBJ2-7
v_call: TRBV5-4
cdr3_aa: CASRKAGSSYEQYF

j_call: TRBJ2-5
v_call: TRBV13
cdr3_aa: CASSLTSGKETQYF

j_call: TRBJ2-1
v_call: TRBV28
cdr3_aa: CASLPSGQGINEQFF

j_call: TRBJ1-1
v_call: TRBV20-1
cdr3_aa: CSAPLRGATEAFF

j_call: TRBJ2-7
v_call: TRBV27
cdr3_aa: CASIIPSSTNNEQYF

j_call: TRBJ1-1
v_call: TRBV4-1
cdr3_aa: CASSQFPGQVEAFF

j_call: TRBJ1-1
v_call: TRBV15
cdr3_aa: CATSPARNTEAFF

j_call: TRBJ1-5
v_call: TRBV6-1
cdr3_aa: CASSDRQWNQPQHF

j_call: TRBJ2-7
v_call: TRBV4-1
cdr3_aa: CASSWTGGDEQYF

j_call: TRBJ2-7
v_call: TRBV11-1
cdr3_aa: CASSRGGFYEQYF

j_call: TRBJ1-2
v_call: TRBV28
cdr3_aa: CASSPQAYGYTF

j_call: TRBJ1-1
v_call: TRBV7-9
cdr3_aa: CASSPAEVGAEAFF

j_call: TRBJ1-1
v_call: TRBV20-1
cdr3_aa: CSAILPNTEAFF

j_call: TRBJ1-2
v_call: TRBV12-3/TRBV12-4
cdr3_aa: CASSLSPEALF

j_call: TRBJ2-3
v_call: TRBV5-4
cdr3_aa: CASTGTGSTDTQYF

j_call: TRBJ2-3
v_call: TRBV10-3
cdr3_aa: CAISEFTGTGIADTQYF

j_call: TRBJ2-1
v_call: TRBV19
cdr3_aa: CASTPGLSSYNEQFF

j_call: TRBJ2-2
v_call: TRBV6-5
cdr3_aa: CASSWAGVNGELFF

j_call: TRBJ1-5
v_call: TRBV5-1
cdr3_aa: CASSLTGERNQPQHF

j_call: TRBJ2-5
v_call: TRBV2
cdr3_aa: CASSTRGQAQETQYF

j_call: TRBJ2-7
v_call: TRBV6-4
cdr3_aa: CASSAYIGSYEQYF

j_call: TRBJ2-2
v_call: TRBV5-1
cdr3_aa: CASSPGVESNTGELFF

j_call: TRBJ2-1
v_call: TRBV5-1
cdr3_aa: CASSLALKYNEQFF

j_call: TRBJ2-1
v_call: TRBV27
cdr3_aa: CASRLGVEQFF

j_call: TRBJ2-7
v_call: TRBV10-3
cdr3_aa: CAIRRRLDSAGLAGKGFYEQYF

j_call: TRBJ2-5
v_call: TRBV5-4
cdr3_aa: CASSLGASEETQYF

j_call: TRBJ1-5
v_call: TRBV12-3/TRBV12-4
cdr3_aa: CASSFQMQPQHF

j_call: TRBJ2-5
v_call: TRBV5-1
cdr3_aa: CASSPKGLAGGPPQETQYF

j_call: TRBJ2-7
v_call: TRBV19
cdr3_aa: CASSTTGSPSYEQYF

j_call: TRBJ2-5
v_call: TRBV5-1
cdr3_aa: CASSPEKTSGGAETQYF

j_call: TRBJ2-1
v_call: TRBV30
cdr3_aa: CAWSVTPYNEQFF

j_call: TRBJ2-7
v_call: TRBV7-6
cdr3_aa: CASSSRQGVYEQYF

j_call: TRBJ1-1
v_call: TRBV27
cdr3_aa: CASSFSGTGEAFF

j_call: TRBJ1-1
v_call: TRBV20-1
cdr3_aa: CSARDWGRMNTEAFF

j_call: TRBJ1-6
v_call: TRBV6-5
cdr3_aa: CASSSWWVGTDSPLHF

j_call: TRBJ1-4
v_call: TRBV4-2
cdr3_aa: CASSPTTPNEKLFF

j_call: TRBJ2-1
v_call: TRBV20-1
cdr3_aa: CSARERGTLNEQFF

j_call: TRBJ2-1
v_call: TRBV5-1
cdr3_aa: CASSLDQGTYNEQFF

j_call: TRBJ1-1
v_call: TRBV5-6
cdr3_aa: CASSLATGWGEAFF

j_call: TRBJ2-2
v_call: TRBV27
cdr3_aa: CASSLFGTSAAGELFF

j_call: TRBJ2-3
v_call: TRBV5-1
cdr3_aa: CASSLRAGDTDTQYF

j_call: TRBJ2-4
v_call: TRBV11-2
cdr3_aa: CASSPRLAGGLASPKIQYF

j_call: TRBJ2-7
v_call: TRBV21-1
cdr3_aa: CASSKVPLLAGGYEQYF

j_call: TRBJ1-1
v_call: TRBV5-1
cdr3_aa: CASSLGTGWALNTEAFF

j_call: TRBJ2-2
v_call: TRBV6-1
cdr3_aa: CASIRTSGANTGELFF

j_call: TRBJ1-1
v_call: TRBV15
cdr3_aa: CATSRTPRGTEAFF

j_call: TRBJ2-1
v_call: TRBV7-9
cdr3_aa: CASSLAGFDEQFF

j_call: TRBJ1-2
v_call: TRBV9
cdr3_aa: CASSASQGYYGYTF

j_call: TRBJ1-1
v_call: TRBV5-6
cdr3_aa: CASSRAGGMNTEAFF

j_call: TRBJ1-1
v_call: TRBV7-9
cdr3_aa: CASTWAGLNTEAFF